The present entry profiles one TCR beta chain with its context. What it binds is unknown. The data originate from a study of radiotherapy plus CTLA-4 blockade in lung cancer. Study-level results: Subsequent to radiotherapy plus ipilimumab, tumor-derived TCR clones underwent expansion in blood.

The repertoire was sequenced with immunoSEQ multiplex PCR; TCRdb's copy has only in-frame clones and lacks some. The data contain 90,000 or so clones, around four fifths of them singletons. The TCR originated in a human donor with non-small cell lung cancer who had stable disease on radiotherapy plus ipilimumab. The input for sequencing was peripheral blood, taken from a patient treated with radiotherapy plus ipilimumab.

The CDR3 sequence: CASKLGQNNSPLHF. In DNA form, the CDR3 reads TGTGCCAGCAAGCTTGGACAGAATAATTCACCCCTCCACTTT. V is TRBV28 and J is TRBJ1-6, with a weak D call TRBD1 (6 bases). The V end lost 7 bases, the J end lost 5 bases, and 12 bases lay between the germline ends. This CDR3 contains 14 residues. Germline V CDR1 and CDR2: MDHEN, SYDVKM.